A single sample gave rise to the 15 T cell receptor beta chains below, sequenced in a study of memory CD4+ T cells and cytomegalovirus serostatus. Assay: immunoSEQ multiplex PCR; the TCRdb copy retains only in-frame clones and omits some. The sample includes approximately 44,000 clones, about 80% of them seen just once. The sort gate was single viable CD3+CD4+CD8-CD45RO+ cells for memory CD4+ T cells. Sequencing input: memory CD4+ T cells from blood. These receptors were taken from an adult in good health and CMV-seronegative.

The chain employs TRBV19 and TRBJ1-2, with a tentative D call TRBD1 (5 bases). The CDR3 is 12 residues long. V was cut by 6 bases and J by 4 bases, with 9 bases left in between. Germline V gene data show CDR1 as LNHDA and CDR2 as SQIVND (reference sequence). The CDR3: CASRTTGYGYTF. The CDR3 DNA follows: TGTGCCAGTAGGACAACAGGCTATGGCTACACCTTC. Using reference TRBV19 and TRBJ1-2 for the parts outside the CDR3, the full variable domain is DGGITQSPKYLFRKEGQNVTLSCEQNLNHDAMYWYRQDPGQGLRLIYYSQIVNDFQKGDIAEGYSVSREKKESFPLTVTSAQKNPTAFYLCASRTTGYGYTFGSGTRLTVV.

The chain carries TRBV30 and TRBJ2-5, with D uncertain. V was shortened by 5 bases and J by 4 bases, with 14 bases between the two germline ends. The CDR3 has 13 amino acids. Germline V gene sequence: CDR1 GTSNPN, CDR2 SVGIG (reference sequence). The CDR3 region is CAWGLWPGETQYF. The CDR3 coding sequence is TGTGCCTGGGGCCTGTGGCCGGGAGAGACCCAGTACTTC.

CDR3 loop: CASSLQATGVGTQYF. The CDR3 DNA follows: TGTGCCAGCAGCTTACAAGCGACAGGGGTGGGGACCCAGTACTTC. V gene TRBV7-8 combines with J gene TRBJ2-5; 8 bases are shared with TRBD1. The CDR3 loop spans 15 amino acids. The germline V gene has CDR1 SGHVS and CDR2 FQNEAQ. V gave up 2 bases and J gave up 7 bases; unmatched junction bases: 9.

This chain joins TRBV28 and TRBJ2-7; TRBD2 is a possible D gene (6 bases). The CDR3 extends over 17 amino acids. Germline loops: CDR1 MDHEN, CDR2 SYDVKM. V lost 6 bases, J lost 0 bases, and 21 bases lay in between. As DNA, the CDR3 is TGTGCCAGCAGGGACCGGGGGTCCACCAGAAACTCCTACGAGCAGTACTTC. It is translated as CASRDRGSTRNSYEQYF.

A single count supports this clone. The gene calls are TRBV7-2 and TRBJ2-1; 7 nucleotides agree with TRBD1. The V gene end was trimmed by 3 bases and the J gene end by 7 bases; junction bases not matched to a gene: 6. This CDR3 has 14 residues. The germline CDR1 and CDR2 sequences are SGHTA and FQGNSA. CDR3 amino acids: CASSFRQGGNEQFF. CDR3 in DNA: TGTGCCAGCAGCTTCAGACAGGGCGGTAATGAGCAGTTCTTC.

V is TRBV29-1 and J is TRBJ1-3; perhaps TRBD1 as D (6 bases). Per the germline V gene, CDR1 is SQVTM and CDR2 is ANQGSEA. The V end was cut by 6 bases, the J end by 0 bases, with 12 bases between. This CDR3 comprises 14 residues. In DNA, the CDR3 is TGCAGCGTCCATGGACAGAGCTCTGGAAACACCATATATTTT. It encodes CSVHGQSSGNTIYF.

The CDR3 loop is CASSGSGGESDTQYF. The CDR3 region has the DNA TGTGCCAGCAGCGGTAGCGGGGGGGAGTCAGATACGCAGTATTTT. The chain employs TRBV7-3 and TRBJ2-3; 11 bases map to TRBD2. Germline assignment: CDR1 SGHTA and CDR2 FQGTGA. With V trimmed by 5 bases and J by 4 bases, 5 bases remained unmatched. The CDR3 has 15 amino acids.

The chain uses TRBV5-1 and TRBJ2-1, with D possibly matching TRBD1 (6 bases). The CDR3 runs to 13 residues. Trimming removed 4 bases from V and 5 bases from J, with 10 bases in between. Germline lookup yields CDR1 SGHRS and CDR2 YFSETQ. The CDR3 protein is CASSTGTNNEQFF. In DNA form, the CDR3 reads TGCGCCAGCAGCACCGGGACAAACAATGAGCAGTTCTTC.

This clone was observed a single time. This chain uses TRBV11-2 with TRBJ2-5; TRBD2 matches 16 bases. The CDR3 consists of 18 residues. Germline-derived CDR1 and CDR2 are SGHAT and FQNNGV. Unmatched junction bases numbered 9, after V lost 4 bases and J lost 4 bases. The DNA for the CDR3 is TGTGCCAGCAGCTCGGCCGGGACTAGCGGGGGGGCCAGAGAGACCCAGTACTTC. This encodes CASSSAGTSGGARETQYF.

This rearrangement joins TRBV10-3 to TRBJ1-3, with D hard to call. The ends were cut back, 6 bases at V and 0 bases at J, with 9 bases in the middle. The length of the CDR3 is 14 residues. Germline V lookup: CDR1 ENHRY, CDR2 SYGVKD. CDR3 coding DNA: TGTGCCATCAGGGGAACACACTCTGGAAACACCATATATTTT. Translating it yields CAIRGTHSGNTIYF.

This chain connects TRBV11-2 to TRBJ2-7; D uncertain. Trimming removed 0 bases at V and 5 bases at J, with 5 bases between. CDR1 is SGHAT and CDR2 is FQNNGV in the germline V gene. This CDR3 has 12 residues. The CDR3 is CASSLEVDEQYF. The CDR3 DNA follows: TGTGCCAGCAGCTTAGAGGTAGACGAGCAGTACTTC.

The V gene is TRBV28, the J gene TRBJ1-5, with 7 bases aligning to TRBD1. V lost 6 bases and J lost 4; bases outside the gene matches: 6. This CDR3 has 14 residues. CDR1 is MDHEN and CDR2 is SYDVKM in the germline V gene. CDR3 DNA: TGTGCCAGCAGGGGTGGGACAGTAAATCAGCCCCAGCATTTT. This codes for CASRGGTVNQPQHF.

Only a few counts were recorded for this clone. The V call is TRBV7-6, the J call TRBJ1-1; 9 bases line up with TRBD1. Germline CDR1 SGHVS, CDR2 FNYEAQ. The CDR3 sequence is 15 residues long. With V trimmed by 3 bases and J by 0 bases, 2 bases remained unmatched. The CDR3 DNA reads as TGTGCCAGCAGCTTGGGGACAGGGTTGAACACTGAAGCTTTCTTT. Protein sequence: CASSLGTGLNTEAFF.

The J gene is TRBJ2-7, the V gene TRBV19; D may match TRBD1 or TRBD2 (5 bases each). Trimming removed 3 bases at V and 3 bases at J, with 12 bases between. Germline V lookup: CDR1 LNHDA, CDR2 SQIVND (reference sequence). This CDR3 comprises 14 residues. The CDR3 sequence: CASSIGQGVYEQYF. CDR3 bases: TGTGCCAGTAGTATCGGGCAGGGAGTCTACGAGCAGTACTTC.

The chain uses TRBV6-6 and TRBJ2-2; 9 bases align to TRBD1. From germline, CDR1 is MNHNY and CDR2 SVGAGI (reference sequence). Germline trimming cut 7 bases from V and 7 bases from J; bases unmatched to any gene: 7. This CDR3 region has 14 residues. In DNA form, the CDR3 reads TGTGCCAGCATCGGACAGGGGTTGGACGGGGAGCTGTTTTTT. It translates to CASIGQGLDGELFF.